What follows describes a single T cell receptor (beta chain). Its specificity is not known. The patients had HPV-negative, locally advanced oral cavity squamous cell carcinoma. The V gene's germline CDR1 is MDHEN and CDR2 SYDVKM. This CDR3 region has 11 residues. Trimming removed 6 bases from V and 6 bases from J, with 8 bases in between. The sample is drawn from a study of neoadjuvant anti-PD-1 for oral cavity cancer. Findings and caveats of the study: Pretreatment Treg/Th17 ratio correlated inversely with post-treatment tumor clonality. Non-responders to neoadjuvant nivolumab had significantly more clonal PBMC T cells than responders.

Measured with immunoSEQ multiplex PCR; TCRdb has only the in-frame clones, and not every one. The profile shows tens of thousands of clones, about 84% of them singletons. The chain combines TRBV28 with TRBJ1-1; tentative D call: TRBD1 (5 bases). This specimen was PBMCs, taken before nivolumab (anti-PD-1) treatment. This TCR was sampled from a person aged 35-79 years with oral cavity squamous cell carcinoma. The CDR3 spells CASRGRAEAFF. The DNA for the CDR3 is TGTGCCAGCAGGGGGCGGGCTGAAGCTTTCTTT.